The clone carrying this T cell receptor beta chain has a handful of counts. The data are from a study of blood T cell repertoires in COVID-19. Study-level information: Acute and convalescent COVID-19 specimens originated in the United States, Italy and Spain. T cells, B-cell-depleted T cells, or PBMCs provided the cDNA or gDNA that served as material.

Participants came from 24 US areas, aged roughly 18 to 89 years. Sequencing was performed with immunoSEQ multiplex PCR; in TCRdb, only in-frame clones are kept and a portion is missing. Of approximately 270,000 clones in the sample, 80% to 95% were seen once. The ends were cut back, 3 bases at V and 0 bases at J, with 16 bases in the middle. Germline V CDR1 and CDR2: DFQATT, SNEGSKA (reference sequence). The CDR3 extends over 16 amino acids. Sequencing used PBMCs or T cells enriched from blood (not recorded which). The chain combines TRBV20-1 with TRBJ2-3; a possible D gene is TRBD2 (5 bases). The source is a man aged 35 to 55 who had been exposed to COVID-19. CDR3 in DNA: TGCAGTGCTAGTCTGCGGGCCCTGACAAGCACAGATACGCAGTATTTT. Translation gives CSASLRALTSTDTQYF.